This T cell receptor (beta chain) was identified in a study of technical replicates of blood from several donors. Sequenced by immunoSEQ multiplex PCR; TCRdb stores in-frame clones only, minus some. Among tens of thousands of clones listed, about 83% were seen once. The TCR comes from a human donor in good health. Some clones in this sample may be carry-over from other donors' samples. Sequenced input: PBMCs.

The DNA of the CDR3 is TGTGCCAGCAGCTGGGCAGGGACAGGGGGCACTGAAGCTTTCTTT. This sequence encodes CASSWAGTGGTEAFF. V usage is TRBV5-6 and J usage is TRBJ1-1, with 11 bases that match TRBD1. The V and J ends lost 3 bases and 4 bases, in that order; junction bases with no gene match: 5. Germline-derived CDR1 and CDR2 are SGHDT and YYEEEE. The CDR3 loop spans 15 amino acids.